This is a list of T cell receptor beta chains from one sample in a study of cytomegalovirus exposure and HLA in healthy donors. The data were produced by immunoSEQ multiplex PCR, yet TCRdb's version contains in-frame clones alone and is incomplete. The sample yields some 120,000 clones, about 80% seen once. The sample comprised PBMCs. The receptors were gathered from a man aged 18 to 29 in good health and CMV-seronegative. CDR3s include the opening cysteine and the closing phenylalanine or tryptophan. The order of the fields is J gene, clone size, V gene, D gene, CDR3 protein, CDR3 DNA. The D gene is left open where the match is weak. Expanded clones are given a class, and other clones once, few, many or no size at all.

TRBJ2-3 | NA | TRBV7-8 | NA | CASSLRFTYTDTQYF | TGTGCCAGCAGCTTACGGTTCACCTACACAGATACGCAGTATTTT
TRBJ1-1 | NA | TRBV5-6 | TRBD1 | CASSKYRGTEAFF | TGTGCCAGCAGCAAATACAGGGGCACTGAAGCTTTCTTT
TRBJ2-1 | NA | TRBV21-1 | NA | CASSKGVDEQFF | TGTGCCAGCAGCAAAGGAGTAGATGAGCAGTTCTTC
TRBJ2-4 | NA | TRBV2 | NA | CASSATGIQNIQYF | TGTGCCAGCAGCGCCACAGGGATACAAAACATTCAGTACTTC
TRBJ2-2 | once | TRBV11-2 | NA | CASSPRQGNTGELFF | TGTGCCAGCAGCCCGAGGCAGGGAAACACCGGGGAGCTGTTTTTT
TRBJ1-1 | once | TRBV19 | NA | CASSIVWQANTEAFF | TGTGCCAGTAGTATAGTCTGGCAGGCGAACACTGAAGCTTTCTTT
TRBJ1-6 | few | TRBV4-2 | NA | CASSQETEYNSPLHF | TGTGCCAGCAGCCAAGAAACGGAGTATAATTCACCCCTCCACTTT
TRBJ1-1 | NA | TRBV5-6 | TRBD1 | CASSLALQGAWTEAFF | TGTGCCAGCAGCTTGGCCCTACAGGGGGCTTGGACTGAAGCTTTCTTT
TRBJ2-3 | NA | TRBV5-4 | TRBD2 | CASSRGGDTQYF | TGTGCCAGCAGCCGGGGGGGAGATACGCAGTATTTT
TRBJ2-1 | NA | TRBV6-4 | NA | CASSESGSLDEQFF | TGTGCCAGCAGTGAATCGGGGTCCCTCGATGAGCAGTTCTTC
TRBJ1-6 | once | TRBV28 | TRBD1 | CASTLQGAINNSPLHF | TGTGCCAGCACATTACAGGGGGCAATCAATAATTCACCCCTCCACTTT
TRBJ2-7 | NA | TRBV6-5 | TRBD1 | CASRPDRGQSYEQYF | TGTGCCAGCAGACCTGACAGGGGGCAATCCTACGAGCAGTACTTC
TRBJ2-7 | NA | TRBV11-2 | TRBD2 | CASSSGGLAGGRSYEQYF | TGTGCCAGCAGCTCTGGCGGACTAGCGGGGGGTCGCTCCTACGAGCAGTACTTC
TRBJ1-1 | NA | TRBV7-2 | NA | CASRPSDRRTEAFF | TGTGCCAGCAGGCCAAGTGACAGGCGCACTGAAGCTTTCTTT
TRBJ1-1 | few | TRBV19 | TRBD1 | CASSTRQGANTEAFF | TGTGCCAGTAGTACCCGACAGGGGGCAAACACTGAAGCTTTCTTT
TRBJ1-2 | NA | TRBV19 | TRBD1 | CASSARGPFYGYTF | TGTGCCAGCTCCGCCAGGGGGCCCTTCTATGGCTACACCTTC
TRBJ2-2 | NA | TRBV10-3 | TRBD2 | CAISESGGHTGELFF | TGTGCCATCAGTGAAAGCGGGGGGCACACCGGGGAGCTGTTTTTT
TRBJ1-1 | once | TRBV7-9 | NA | CSSRRTTDEIKAFF | TGTTCCAGCAGGCGGACTACAGACGAAATTAAGGCTTTCTTT
TRBJ1-1 | NA | TRBV5-4 | TRBD1 | CASSLGTGGQKNTEAFF | TGTGCCAGCAGCTTAGGGACAGGGGGCCAAAAAAACACTGAAGCTTTCTTT
TRBJ1-2 | NA | TRBV19 | TRBD1 | CASSWAGTVDYGYTF | TGTGCCAGTAGTTGGGCAGGGACAGTCGACTATGGCTACACCTTC
TRBJ2-5 | NA | TRBV25-1 | NA | CASTQPTDQETQYF | TGTGCCAGCACCCAACCCACAGATCAAGAGACCCAGTACTTC
TRBJ2-4 | NA | TRBV2 | TRBD1 | CASSEENRGLNF | TGTGCCAGCAGTGAAGAAAACAGGGGGCTGAACTTC
TRBJ1-6 | once | TRBV7-9 | NA | CASSLKAGSYNSPLHF | TGTGCCAGCAGCTTAAAAGCGGGTTCCTATAATTCACCCCTCCACTTT
TRBJ1-2 | NA | TRBV7-2 | TRBD1 | CASSLVVTGANDGYTF | TGTGCCAGCAGCTTAGTAGTAACAGGGGCGAATGATGGCTACACCTTC
TRBJ2-6 | NA | TRBV5-4 | NA | CASSLDAVRSANVLTF | TGTGCCAGCAGCTTGGATGCGGTTCGGTCGGCCAACGTCCTGACTTTC
TRBJ2-3 | NA | TRBV29-1 | TRBD2 | CSDFSGGSTDTQYF | TGCAGCGACTTTAGCGGGGGTAGTACAGATACGCAGTATTTT
TRBJ1-6 | NA | TRBV5-4 | NA | CASSRGTSPSSYNSPLHF | TGTGCCAGCAGCCGGGGGACGTCTCCCAGCTCCTATAATTCACCCCTCCACTTT
TRBJ2-2 | NA | TRBV7-9 | NA | CASSQHSNTGELFF | TGTGCCAGCAGCCAACATTCTAACACCGGGGAGCTGTTTTTT
TRBJ2-3 | NA | TRBV5-1 | TRBD1 | CASSSSRDRGTHTQYF | TGCGCCAGCAGCTCCTCTCGGGACAGGGGGACCCATACGCAGTATTTT
TRBJ2-7 | NA | TRBV2 | TRBD2 | CASSSAGWDEQYF | TGTGCCAGCAGTTCAGCGGGGTGGGACGAGCAGTACTTC
TRBJ1-3 | once | TRBV25-1 | NA | CASSSRNGNTIYF | TGTGCCAGCAGTTCTAGAAACGGAAACACCATATATTTT
TRBJ2-1 | NA | TRBV4-1 | NA | CASSQEPGSYNEQFF | TGCGCCAGCAGCCAAGAGCCGGGATCCTACAATGAGCAGTTCTTC
TRBJ2-3 | NA | TRBV7-6 | TRBD2 | CASSLAYSTGTSGGGTQYF | TGTGCCAGCAGCTTAGCCTATTCCACCGGGACTAGCGGGGGAGGGACGCAGTATTTT
TRBJ2-1 | NA | TRBV6-1 | NA | CASSESQRDNEQFF | TGTGCCAGCAGTGAATCACAGCGGGACAATGAGCAGTTCTTC
TRBJ1-1 | NA | TRBV9 | NA | CASSVVPDTEAFF | TGTGCCAGCAGCGTAGTCCCGGACACTGAAGCTTTCTTT
TRBJ2-1 | NA | TRBV4-1 | TRBD2 | CASSRDSGGGYNEQFF | TGCGCCAGCAGCCGAGATAGCGGGGGGGGCTACAATGAGCAGTTCTTC
TRBJ2-5 | NA | TRBV5-1 | NA | CASSLVVGETQHF | TGCGCCAGCAGCTTGGTTGTTGGGGAGACCCAGCACTTC
TRBJ1-5 | NA | TRBV2 | NA | CASSARARNEPQHF | TGTGCCAGCAGTGCCAGGGCCAGAAATGAGCCCCAGCATTTT
TRBJ2-7 | NA | TRBV19 | TRBD1 | CASSRPGTGGGYEQYF | TGTGCCAGTAGTAGACCCGGGACAGGGGGCGGCTACGAGCAGTACTTC
TRBJ2-7 | NA | TRBV9 | NA | CASSVAGASYEQYF | TGTGCCAGCAGCGTAGCAGGGGCCAGCTACGAGCAGTACTTC
TRBJ2-2 | NA | TRBV9 | NA | CASSVATGSTGELFF | TGTGCCAGCAGCGTAGCCACAGGGTCGACCGGGGAGCTGTTTTTT
TRBJ2-3 | NA | TRBV6-5 | NA | CASSSPGSSTDTQYF | TGTGCCAGCAGTTCTCCCGGTTCTAGCACAGATACGCAGTATTTT
TRBJ2-5 | NA | TRBV7-6 | TRBD2 | CASSLAGEKETQYF | TGTGCCAGCAGCTTGGCGGGGGAAAAAGAGACCCAGTACTTC
TRBJ2-2 | NA | TRBV7-9 | NA | CASSILSSTGELFF | TGTGCCAGCAGCATCCTGTCCTCCACCGGGGAGCTGTTTTTT
TRBJ2-3 | NA | TRBV5-6 | NA | CASSGWISANTQYF | TGTGCCAGCAGCGGATGGATCAGCGCGAATACGCAGTATTTT
TRBJ2-1 | NA | TRBV11-3 | TRBD2 | CASSSSQRGGYNEQFF | TGTGCCAGCAGCTCTTCCCAGCGGGGGGGTTACAATGAGCAGTTCTTC
TRBJ2-7 | NA | TRBV9 | TRBD2 | CASSVEAGGDLREQYF | TGTGCCAGCAGCGTAGAAGCGGGGGGGGACCTACGCGAGCAGTACTTC